The subject of this entry is one TCR beta chain. Other DNA variants within this sample encode the same CDR3. Only in-frame clones appear in the TCRdb table, and some are missing; sequencing was by immunoSEQ multiplex PCR. The sample contains about 670,000 clones, 85% to 90% of which appear only once. The sample is drawn from a study of blood T cell repertoires in COVID-19. On the study more broadly: The cDNA or gDNA used as material had been derived from T cells, B-cell-depleted T cells, or PBMCs.

The TCR originated in a woman aged 18-35 years with acute or convalescent COVID-19. The sequenced sample consisted of peripheral blood.

The DNA of the CDR3 is TGTGCCAGCAGTTCGGGGGGGGAGCTGTTTTTT. Amino acid sequence: CASSSGGELFF. The chain uses TRBV12-3 or TRBV12-4 and TRBJ2-2; maybe TRBD2 (5 bases). This CDR3 contains 11 residues. The V gene lost 4 bases and the J gene lost 8 bases, with 5 bases spanning the gap.